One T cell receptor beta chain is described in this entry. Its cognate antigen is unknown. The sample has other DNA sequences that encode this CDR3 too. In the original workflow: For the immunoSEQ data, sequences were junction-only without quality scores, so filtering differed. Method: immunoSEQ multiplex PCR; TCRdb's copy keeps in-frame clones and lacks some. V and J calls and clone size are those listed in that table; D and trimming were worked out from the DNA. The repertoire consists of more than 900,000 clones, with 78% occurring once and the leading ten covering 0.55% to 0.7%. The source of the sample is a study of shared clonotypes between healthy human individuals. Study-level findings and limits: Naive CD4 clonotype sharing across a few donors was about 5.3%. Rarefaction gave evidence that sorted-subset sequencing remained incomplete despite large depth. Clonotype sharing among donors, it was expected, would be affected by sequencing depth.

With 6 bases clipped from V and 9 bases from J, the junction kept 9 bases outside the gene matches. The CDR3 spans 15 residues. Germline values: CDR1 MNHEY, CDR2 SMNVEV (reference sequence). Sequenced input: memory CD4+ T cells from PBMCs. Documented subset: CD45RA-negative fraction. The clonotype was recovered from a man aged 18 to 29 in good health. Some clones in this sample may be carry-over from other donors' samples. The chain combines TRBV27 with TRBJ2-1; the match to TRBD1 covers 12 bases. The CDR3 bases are TGTGCCAGCAGCCTCCGGGACAGGGGGCTGGGTGAGCAGTTCTTC. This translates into CASSLRDRGLGEQFF.